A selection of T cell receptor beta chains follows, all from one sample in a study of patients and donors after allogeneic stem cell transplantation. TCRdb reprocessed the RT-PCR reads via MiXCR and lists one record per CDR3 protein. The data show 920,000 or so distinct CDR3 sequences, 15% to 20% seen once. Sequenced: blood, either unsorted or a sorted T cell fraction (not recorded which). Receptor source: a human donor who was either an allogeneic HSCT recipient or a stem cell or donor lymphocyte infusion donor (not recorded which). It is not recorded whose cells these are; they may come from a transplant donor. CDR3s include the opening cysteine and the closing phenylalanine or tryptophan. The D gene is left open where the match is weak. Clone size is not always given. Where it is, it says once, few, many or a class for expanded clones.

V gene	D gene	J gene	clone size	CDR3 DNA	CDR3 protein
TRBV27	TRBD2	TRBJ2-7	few	TGTGCCAGCAGTAACCCCCCTAGCGGCGAGCAGTACTTC	CASSNPPSGEQYF
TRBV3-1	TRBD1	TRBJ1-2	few	TGTGCCAGCAGCCAAGATAAGGGGGCGCATGGCTACACCTTC	CASSQDKGAHGYTF
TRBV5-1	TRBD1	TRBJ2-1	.	TGCGCCAGCAGCTCCTGGACAGGGGGCCTGGATGAGCAGTTCTTC	CASSSWTGGLDEQFF
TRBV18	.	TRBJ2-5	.	TGTGCCAGCTCACCACGGGGGGGCTACCAAGAGACCCAGTACTTC	CASSPRGGYQETQYF
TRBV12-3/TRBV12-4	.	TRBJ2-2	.	TGTGCCACCCTAAAGAAACAGGAGAACACCGGGGAGCTGTTTTTT	CATLKKQENTGELFF
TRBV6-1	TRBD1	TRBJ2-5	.	TGTGCCAGCAGGCCGAAGGGGGGACAGGTGATCACCCAGTACTTC	CASRPKGGQVITQYF
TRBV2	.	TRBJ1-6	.	TGTGCCAGCAGTTCAGACGACTTTTATAATTCACCCCTCCACTTT	CASSSDDFYNSPLHF
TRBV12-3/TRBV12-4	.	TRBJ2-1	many	TGTGCCAGCAGTTTTACAGCCAATGAGCAGTTCTTC	CASSFTANEQFF
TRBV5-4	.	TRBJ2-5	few	TGTGCCAGCAGCTTGTTTTCTGGGCGATACTTCCAAGAGACCCAGTACTTC	CASSLFSGRYFQETQYF
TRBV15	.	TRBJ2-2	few	TGTGCCACCAGCAGACCCCTATTACACACCGGGGAGCTGTTTTTT	CATSRPLLHTGELFF
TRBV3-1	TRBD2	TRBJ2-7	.	TGTGCCAGCAGCTGGCGGGAGGTCTCCTACGAGCAGTACTTC	CASSWREVSYEQYF
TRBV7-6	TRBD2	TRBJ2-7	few	TGTGCCAGCAGCTTAGCAACTAGCGCCTACGAGCAGTACTTC	CASSLATSAYEQYF
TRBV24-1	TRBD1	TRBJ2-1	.	TGTGCCACCAGTGCAACGGGACAGCATATCAATGAGCAGTTCTTC	CATSATGQHINEQFF
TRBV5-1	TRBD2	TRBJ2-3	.	TGCGCCAGCAGCCAGGGGCGGGCCCTAGCGGGATTTCGAGATACGCAGTATTTT	CASSQGRALAGFRDTQYF
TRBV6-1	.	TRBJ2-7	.	TGTGCCAGCGGAACAGACACAGAGCAGTACTTC	CASGTDTEQYF
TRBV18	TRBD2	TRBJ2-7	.	TGTGCCAGCTCATTAAAAGAGCTAGCGGGGGCTTCCTCCTACGAGCAGTACTTC	CASSLKELAGASSYEQYF
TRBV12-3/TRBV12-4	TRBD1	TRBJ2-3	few	TGTGCCAGCAGGAGAGGGACAGGGGTTACAGATACGCAGTATTTT	CASRRGTGVTDTQYF